This T cell receptor (beta chain) derives from a study of CD8 T cells in ankylosing spondylitis. TCRdb re-called the 5' RACE reads with MiXCR, one entry per CDR3 protein. Of 150,000 to 200,000 distinct CDR3 sequences in the sample, about a third are singletons; the top ten hold over 5.5%. CDR3 length: 17 residues. From germline, CDR1 is SGHRS and CDR2 YFSETQ. J gave up 4 bases and V 3 bases, and 5 bases lay outside the gene matches. Sequencing was performed on synovial fluid, either unsorted or a sorted T cell fraction (not recorded which). The chain employs TRBV5-1 and TRBJ2-2, with 14 bases matching TRBD2. The TCR sequence derives from a male donor with ankylosing spondylitis. The CDR3 DNA is TGCGCCAGCAGCTGGGGACTAGCGGGGGACAGCACCGGGGAGCTGTTTTTT. Amino acid sequence: CASSWGLAGDSTGELFF.